These T cell receptor beta chains were read from a single sample in a study of CD8 T cells in Susac syndrome. TCRdb called the immunoSEQ multiplex PCR reads again in MiXCR, with one record for every CDR3 protein. The repertoire holds more than 130,000 distinct CDR3 sequences, with approximately 95% as singletons. The sequenced sample was CD8+ T cells from PBMCs. The receptors shown here come from a human donor in good health. The CDR3 runs from the conserved cysteine through the conserved F or W. The order of the fields is J gene, V gene, D gene, clone size, CDR3 protein, CDR3 DNA. A D gene is named only where the DNA matches it firmly. Rows may omit the clone size; those that give it use once, few, many or a size class.

J: TRBJ2-1
V: TRBV3-1
D: NA
size: NA
CDR3: CASSPKRGAHNEQFF
DNA: TGTGCCAGCAGCCCTAAGAGGGGGGCCCACAATGAGCAGTTCTTC

J: TRBJ2-5
V: TRBV29-1
D: TRBD2
size: NA
CDR3: CSVSSGPGQETQYF
DNA: TGCAGCGTTTCTAGCGGCCCAGGCCAAGAGACCCAGTACTTC

J: TRBJ1-2
V: TRBV30
D: NA
size: NA
CDR3: CAWDGTYGYTF
DNA: TGTGCCTGGGACGGAACCTATGGCTACACCTTC

J: TRBJ2-7
V: TRBV29-1
D: NA
size: NA
CDR3: CSALGGNSYEQYF
DNA: TGCAGCGCCCTAGGAGGGAACTCCTACGAGCAGTACTTC

J: TRBJ2-3
V: TRBV4-3
D: TRBD2
size: NA
CDR3: CASSQREATDTQYF
DNA: TGCGCCAGCAGCCAACGGGAGGCGACAGATACGCAGTATTTT

J: TRBJ2-5
V: TRBV29-1
D: TRBD2
size: once
CDR3: CSAPGLAEETQYF
DNA: TGCAGCGCCCCCGGACTAGCGGAAGAGACCCAGTACTTC

J: TRBJ2-1
V: TRBV29-1
D: TRBD2
size: NA
CDR3: CSVETSGINEQFF
DNA: TGCAGCGTTGAGACTAGCGGGATCAATGAGCAGTTCTTC

J: TRBJ2-7
V: TRBV13
D: TRBD2
size: few
CDR3: CASSWTSGEQYF
DNA: TGTGCCAGCAGCTGGACTAGCGGAGAGCAGTACTTC

J: TRBJ1-2
V: TRBV3-1
D: NA
size: NA
CDR3: CASSPGTDANYGYTF
DNA: TGTGCCAGCAGCCCCGGGACGGACGCTAACTATGGCTACACCTTC

J: TRBJ1-2
V: TRBV30
D: TRBD1
size: NA
CDR3: CAWEPGGDGYTF
DNA: TGTGCCTGGGAACCAGGGGGCGACGGCTACACCTTC

J: TRBJ2-7
V: TRBV20-1
D: TRBD2
size: NA
CDR3: CSARGHSGRGTYEQYF
DNA: TGCAGTGCTAGGGGCCACAGCGGGAGGGGGACCTACGAGCAGTACTTC

J: TRBJ1-4
V: TRBV9
D: TRBD1
size: NA
CDR3: CASSVGGGLNEKLFF
DNA: TGTGCCAGCAGCGTAGGAGGGGGCCTCAATGAAAAACTGTTTTTT

J: TRBJ1-5
V: TRBV12-3/TRBV12-4
D: TRBD1
size: NA
CDR3: CASSRAGGGGNQPQHF
DNA: TGTGCCAGCAGTCGGGCGGGAGGGGGCGGCAATCAGCCCCAGCATTTT

J: TRBJ2-7
V: TRBV7-2
D: TRBD2
size: NA
CDR3: CASSDPGLAGTRYF
DNA: TGTGCCAGCAGCGACCCGGGACTAGCGGGTACAAGATACTTC

J: TRBJ1-5
V: TRBV28
D: NA
size: NA
CDR3: CASSRGQIYQPQHF
DNA: TGTGCCAGCAGCCGAGGACAGATTTATCAGCCCCAGCATTTT

J: TRBJ2-5
V: TRBV7-9
D: NA
size: few
CDR3: CASSYQETQYF
DNA: TGTGCCAGCAGCTATCAAGAGACCCAGTACTTC

J: TRBJ2-7
V: TRBV4-2
D: TRBD2
size: NA
CDR3: CASSQDLLARSYEQYF
DNA: TGTGCCAGCAGCCAAGATTTACTAGCGCGGTCCTACGAGCAGTACTTC

J: TRBJ2-1
V: TRBV15
D: TRBD2
size: NA
CDR3: CATSRTREGHYNEQFF
DNA: TGTGCCACCAGCAGGACAAGGGAGGGCCACTACAATGAGCAGTTCTTC